A selection of T cell receptor beta chains follows, all from one sample in a study of blood T cells in healthy people across ages. TCRdb redid the calling of the 5' RACE reads with MiXCR, one entry per CDR3 protein. Counted here are hundreds of thousands of distinct CDR3 sequences, roughly half occurring once; the ten biggest clones make up about 14%. The sample taken for sequencing was blood. These receptors were taken from an elderly woman in good health. Both conserved end residues are part of each CDR3. Fields, in order: J gene, D gene, V gene, clone size, CDR3 protein, CDR3 DNA. The D gene is left open where the match is weak. The size entry is marked missing in some rows and otherwise reads once, few, many or a size class.

TRBJ2-5,NA,TRBV29-1,NA,CSVRAWRGYQETQYF,TGCAGCGTCCGGGCTTGGAGAGGATACCAAGAGACCCAGTACTTC
TRBJ2-5,TRBD1,TRBV29-1,few,CSTTGAQETQYF,TGCAGCACAACAGGGGCTCAGGAGACCCAGTACTTC
TRBJ2-1,NA,TRBV11-2,many,CASSPSKRGGNYNEQFF,TGTGCCAGCAGCCCCTCTAAGAGGGGGGGGAATTACAATGAGCAGTTCTTC
TRBJ2-1,NA,TRBV12-3/TRBV12-4,many,CASSLRREEQFF,TGTGCCAGCAGTTTACGGCGGGAAGAACAGTTCTTC
TRBJ1-2,NA,TRBV28,NA,CASSSDRTVYGYTF,TGTGCCAGCAGTTCTGACCGGACAGTCTATGGCTACACCTTC
TRBJ1-5,NA,TRBV20-1,many,CSARGGSSNQPQHF,TGCAGTGCTAGGGGGGGTTCGAGCAATCAGCCCCAGCATTTT
TRBJ2-1,TRBD2,TRBV3-1,NA,CASGGVRGNEQFF,TGTGCCAGTGGGGGGGTTAGGGGCAATGAGCAGTTCTTC
TRBJ1-4,NA,TRBV3-1,NA,CASSRRGTSEKLFF,TGTGCCAGCAGCCGGCGTGGGACTTCGGAAAAACTGTTTTTT
TRBJ2-7,TRBD2,TRBV2,NA,CASGGDPYEQYF,TGTGCCAGCGGGGGGGACCCTTACGAGCAGTACTTC
TRBJ1-6,TRBD1,TRBV27,NA,CASSKGQGGSPLHF,TGTGCCAGCAGCAAAGGACAGGGAGGTTCACCCCTCCACTTT
TRBJ1-5,NA,TRBV28,NA,CASWRGEPYSNQPQHF,TGTGCCAGCTGGCGTGGAGAACCTTATAGCAATCAGCCCCAGCATTTT
TRBJ1-2,NA,TRBV28,NA,CASTPVGGYGYTF,TGTGCCAGCACCCCGGTTGGAGGCTATGGCTACACCTTC
TRBJ1-2,NA,TRBV20-1,many,CSASGRGDNGYTF,TGCAGTGCTAGTGGACGGGGTGACAATGGCTACACCTTC
TRBJ2-3,TRBD2,TRBV4-2,few,CASSQVGTRGTDTQYF,TGTGCCAGCAGCCAAGTAGGGACTAGAGGCACAGATACGCAGTATTTT
TRBJ1-4,TRBD1,TRBV3-1,NA,CASSPTTGFDEKLFF,TGTGCCAGCAGCCCTACGACAGGGTTTGATGAAAAACTGTTTTTT
TRBJ2-7,TRBD2,TRBV20-1,NA,CSARELAGDYEQYF,TGCAGTGCTAGAGAACTAGCGGGCGACTACGAGCAGTACTTC
TRBJ2-5,TRBD2,TRBV4-1,once,CASSLAGVSNEQYF,TGCGCCAGCAGCCTAGCGGGAGTTAGCAATGAGCAGTACTTC
TRBJ2-5,NA,TRBV4-2,NA,CASSQVPLGGREQYF,TGTGCCAGCAGCCAAGTTCCGCTAGGGGGACGGGAGCAGTACTTC
TRBJ2-4,TRBD2,TRBV7-9,NA,CASSLTSGGVSIQYF,TGTGCCAGCAGCCTGACTAGCGGGGGGGTTAGCATTCAGTACTTC
TRBJ1-2,TRBD1,TRBV7-2,many,CASSATGTNYGYTF,TGTGCCAGCAGCGCGACAGGGACAAACTATGGCTACACCTTC
TRBJ2-1,NA,TRBV11-2,NA,CASSPGPGNDEQLF,TGTGCCAGCAGCCCGGGGCCAGGGAACGATGAGCAGTTGTTC
TRBJ2-1,NA,TRBV24-1,NA,CATSTPGHNYNEQFF,TGTGCCACCAGTACACCGGGACATAACTACAATGAGCAGTTCTTC
TRBJ2-1,TRBD2,TRBV20-1,many,CSANRDYYNEQFF,TGCAGTGCTAACCGGGACTATTACAATGAGCAGTTCTTC
TRBJ2-3,TRBD2,TRBV3-1,NA,CASSQCTSGRKADTQYF,TGTGCCAGCAGCCAATGCACTAGCGGGAGAAAGGCAGATACGCAGTATTTT
TRBJ2-1,NA,TRBV20-1,many,CSARINEQFF,TGCAGTGCTAGGATTAATGAGCAGTTCTTC
TRBJ1-5,NA,TRBV20-1,NA,CSAREEPMEPQHF,TGCAGTGCTAGAGAGGAACCCATGGAGCCCCAGCATTTT
TRBJ2-5,NA,TRBV10-3,NA,CAVRTAQETQYF,TGTGCCGTCCGGACAGCCCAAGAGACCCAGTACTTC
TRBJ1-4,NA,TRBV6-6,many,CASSYGGKLFF,TGTGCCAGCAGTTACGGCGGAAAACTGTTTTTT
TRBJ2-7,NA,TRBV12-3/TRBV12-4,many,CASGANSRYEQYF,TGTGCCAGCGGGGCCAATTCCCGTTACGAGCAGTACTTC
TRBJ2-4,NA,TRBV9,NA,CASSVTDRGLAKNIQYF,TGTGCCAGCAGCGTAACGGATCGCGGGCTAGCCAAAAACATTCAGTACTTC
TRBJ1-6,NA,TRBV6-5,many,CASSYNSLRSSYNSPLHF,TGTGCCAGCAGTTACAACAGCCTGAGAAGCTCCTATAATTCACCCCTCCACTTT
TRBJ2-4,NA,TRBV6-2/TRBV6-3,few,CASRFDTVAKNIQYF,TGTGCCAGCAGATTCGACACCGTAGCCAAAAACATTCAGTACTTC
TRBJ2-3,NA,TRBV6-2/TRBV6-3,NA,CASSYRVLTDTQYF,TGTGCCAGCAGTTACCGGGTCCTCACAGATACGCAGTATTTT
TRBJ2-7,NA,TRBV3-1,many,CASSPPGLYEQYF,TGTGCCAGCAGCCCTCCAGGCCTCTACGAGCAGTACTTC
TRBJ2-1,TRBD2,TRBV7-2,once,CASSFASGGAGEQFF,TGTGCCAGCAGCTTTGCGAGCGGGGGGGCTGGGGAGCAGTTCTTC
TRBJ2-1,NA,TRBV20-1,NA,CSARDSQGPGNEQFF,TGCAGTGCTAGAGATTCCCAGGGGCCGGGGAATGAGCAGTTCTTC
TRBJ2-1,NA,TRBV11-1,many,CASSLKRSGQPYNEQFF,TGTGCCAGCAGCCTAAAGAGATCTGGACAGCCATACAATGAGCAGTTCTTC
TRBJ2-4,NA,TRBV5-1,many,CASSLGDAGNIQYF,TGCGCCAGCAGCTTGGGTGATGCGGGAAACATTCAGTACTTC
TRBJ1-6,TRBD1,TRBV28,NA,CASKFGTGYNSPLHF,TGTGCCAGCAAATTCGGGACAGGCTATAATTCACCCCTCCACTTT
TRBJ2-7,TRBD1,TRBV28,few,CASSTPGTGEYEQYF,TGTGCCAGCAGCACCCCCGGGACAGGGGAATATGAGCAGTACTTC
TRBJ2-1,TRBD2,TRBV18,few,CASSPGAGGYNEQFF,TGTGCCAGCTCACCAGGAGCGGGGGGATACAATGAGCAGTTCTTC
TRBJ2-3,TRBD2,TRBV12-3/TRBV12-4,NA,CASTFGLAGETGDTQYF,TGTGCCAGCACCTTCGGACTAGCGGGAGAGACGGGAGATACGCAGTATTTT
TRBJ1-6,NA,TRBV25-1,NA,CASRSTTAPAYHF,TGTGCCAGCAGATCAACAACGGCCCCGGCCTACCACTTT
TRBJ1-5,NA,TRBV27,few,CASSFNGGWEGQPQHF,TGTGCCAGCAGTTTTAATGGCGGGTGGGAGGGGCAGCCCCAGCATTTT
TRBJ2-4,NA,TRBV4-1,NA,CASSQGWAKNIQYF,TGCGCCAGCAGCCAAGGCTGGGCCAAAAACATTCAGTACTTC
TRBJ2-1,NA,TRBV20-1,many,CSAPPAHSSYNEQFF,TGCAGTGCTCCCCCCGCCCATAGCTCCTACAATGAGCAGTTCTTC
TRBJ2-4,TRBD2,TRBV4-1,many,CASSQDWEGLAKNIQYF,TGCGCCAGCAGCCAAGATTGGGAGGGTCTGGCCAAAAACATTCAGTACTTC
TRBJ1-2,TRBD1,TRBV20-1,NA,CSASKTGPSYGYTF,TGCAGTGCTAGCAAGACAGGGCCCTCCTATGGCTACACCTTC
TRBJ2-3,NA,TRBV6-5,once,CASSDSGNADTRYF,TGTGCCAGCAGTGACTCGGGGAATGCAGATACGCGGTATTTT
TRBJ2-3,TRBD2,TRBV3-1,NA,CASSQGPPFGGGSTDTQYF,TGTGCCAGCAGCCAAGGACCCCCGTTTGGCGGGGGAAGCACAGATACGCAGTATTTT
TRBJ2-3,NA,TRBV27,NA,CASSPSRLSGSTDTQYF,TGTGCCAGCAGTCCGAGCCGTCTGAGTGGGAGCACAGATACGCAGTATTTT
TRBJ2-7,NA,TRBV28,NA,CASSLGPKRGEQYF,TGTGCCAGCAGTTTAGGCCCCAAAAGGGGCGAGCAGTACTTC
TRBJ1-1,NA,TRBV29-1,NA,CSVCWGEGTEAFF,TGCAGCGTCTGCTGGGGGGAGGGCACTGAAGCTTTCTTT